Sequencing of this T cell receptor beta chain was carried out in a study of T cells in tumors after PD-1 blockade. Study overall: On average, peripheral blood gave some 120,000 TCR templates and 33,000 or so unique clonotypes.

The germline gives CDR1 LGHDT, CDR2 YNNKEL (reference sequence). The CDR3 length is 15 residues. The ends lost 3 bases at V and 5 bases at J; junction bases unmatched: 6. Libraries were prepared by immunoSEQ multiplex PCR; TCRdb keeps only in-frame clonotypes and omits some of them. The repertoire consists of 54,000 or so clones, with roughly 77% occurring once and the leading ten covering around 15%. Genomic DNA template from tumor biopsies or peripheral blood, about 600 ng to 6,004 ng input. The TCR sequence derives from a human donor with basal cell carcinoma. The chain employs TRBV3-1 (or the pseudogene TRBV3-2) and TRBJ1-5; 8 bases line up with TRBD1. Source: PBMCs, taken before anti-PD-1 treatment. DNA of the CDR3: TGTGCCAGCAGCCAGGGGACAGGAACTTATCAGCCCCAGCATTTT. Translating gives CASSQGTGTYQPQHF.